This T cell receptor (beta chain) came from a study of metastatic and nonmetastatic thyroid tumors. Study-level background: Thyroid patients, malignant and benign, had repertoires compared across blood and tumor or nodule tissue.

V shed 0 bases, J shed 6 bases, and the junction held 7 bases outside the gene matches. The CDR3 is 14 amino acids. Germline V gene sequence: CDR1 DFQATT, CDR2 SNEGSKA (reference sequence). In its sample, this clone ranks as medium-sized. As yet, its antigen is unknown. How the authors handled the data: The distant-metastasis classifier for papillary thyroid cancer was built from CDR3 differences across clinicopathological groups. TCRdb re-called clones from the PCR reads using MiXCR. TCRdb's processing, not the authors' own work, is the source of the V and J calls. This sample yields more than 10,000 clones, of which around 30% are seen a single time; about a sixth belongs to the top ten. All patients were treatment-naive before thyroid surgery. Points from the study as a whole: Relative to benign nodules, malignant thyroid tumors were reportedly characterized by significantly elevated TCR beta diversity in blood and tumor.

The rearrangement joins TRBV20-1 to TRBJ1-2; 7 bases fit TRBD1. This TCR came from a female donor with papillary thyroid cancer or a benign thyroid nodule (not recorded which). Some clones in this sample may be carry-over from other donors' samples. The sample consisted of tumor tissue. CDR3 in amino acids: CSAREGEGANGYTF. In DNA, the CDR3 is TGCAGTGCTAGAGAAGGAGAGGGGGCGAATGGCTACACCTTC.